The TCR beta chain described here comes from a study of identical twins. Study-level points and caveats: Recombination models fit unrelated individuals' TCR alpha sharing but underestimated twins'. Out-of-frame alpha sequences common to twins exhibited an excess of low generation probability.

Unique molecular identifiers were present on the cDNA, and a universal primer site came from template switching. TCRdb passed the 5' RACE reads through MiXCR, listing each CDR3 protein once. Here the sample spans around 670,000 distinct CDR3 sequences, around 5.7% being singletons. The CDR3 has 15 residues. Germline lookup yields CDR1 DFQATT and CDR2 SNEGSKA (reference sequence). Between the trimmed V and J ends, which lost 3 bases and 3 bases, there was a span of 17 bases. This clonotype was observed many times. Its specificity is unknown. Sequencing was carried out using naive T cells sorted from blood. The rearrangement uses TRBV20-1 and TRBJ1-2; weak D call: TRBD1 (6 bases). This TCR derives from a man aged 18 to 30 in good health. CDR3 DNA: TGCAGTGCTAGCTCGATACAGGGAGGAGACTATGGCTACACCTTC. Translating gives CSASSIQGGDYGYTF.